Below, one T cell receptor (beta chain) is given with its context. The specificity of this receptor is unknown. There are no base qualities to consult, and no much larger clone falls within one base. The sample belongs to a study of T cell therapy after organ transplantation (dated by TCRdb to the late 2010s). In the study overall: Therapy products were autologous CMV-specific T cells expanded in vitro for approximately 15 days with a peptide pool of 30 HLA class I and II CMV epitopes. Only about 85% of the 10 patients had long-term post-therapy samples available. Patients were given up to 6 doses of T cells at 2-week intervals and were followed for 29 weeks after finishing therapy. Pretherapy peripheral blood samples were collected before T cell therapy was commenced. A median of 1.92 x 10^8 CMV-specific T cells was administered to patients across 2 to 6 intravenous infusions. Among the roughly ten patients, eight were classed as clinical responders, while two were classed as nonresponders. An open-label phase I trial of autologous CMV-specific adoptive T cell therapy in solid-organ transplant recipients was the basis for the study, which was a follow-up TRBV repertoire analysis. What the study reported, not specific to this receptor: The fold change in CD8 clonality after therapy was inversely correlated with pretherapy clonality, which suggests that less biased repertoires were more open to remodeling. Because the cohort was small, confounders such as concurrent antirejection and antiviral medications could not be assessed. The small number of expansions detected in nonresponders may be due to reduced sample coverage caused by poor CD8+ T cell yield. Post-therapy reconstitution appeared to include both transferred clonotypes and endogenous clonotypes not detected in the therapy products. Marked pretherapy clonal expansions with minimal repertoire change after therapy were observed in nonresponders.

Its CDR3 holds 17 amino acids, cysteine through phenylalanine. The read is trimmed to its CDR3 DNA, 51 bases read in frame from base 1. V trim: 2 bases; J trim: 8 bases; unmatched bases: 10. CDR1 is given as SNHLY and CDR2 as FYNNEI, both from the germline V gene. Using the immunoSEQ two-step, bias-controlled multiplex PCR assay, TRB CDR3 regions were amplified from genomic DNA. CDR3 libraries were sequenced on an Illumina NextSeq 500. As for the original processing: The immunoSEQ Analyzer platform handled the initial alignment and bioinformatics, which included bias normalization against synthetic CDR3 analogs. Annotation of V, D and J genes followed the definitions in the IMGT database. Additional TRBV analyses were carried out with default settings in VDJtools version 1.1.10 and the R package tcR version 2.2.1.11. GLIPH analysis was performed with version 1.0 using default settings. In CDR3 sequences with at least 5 reads, significant changes in clonotype frequency were tested by a 2-sided binomial test with Benjamini-Hochberg correction (alpha = 0.01). The table was pulled from immuneACCESS by TCRdb, which kept in-frame rearrangements only. Such tables lose some clones; where checked, under half of the loss comes from unresolved V genes, and the rest has no known cause. The DNA gave D and trimming, while V, J and clone size come from that table. This sample has 50,000 or so clones in its table, and 94% of those were observed once. The top ten hold approximately 3.4% of the sample.

Read against the paper, the sample's time point label means: before start of T cell therapy. The patients had received solid-organ transplants and had cytomegalovirus that was drug-resistant/recurrent. Nine to ten people from the trial were chosen for repertoire analysis because post-therapy peripheral blood mononuclear cells were available from them. Viable CD3+CD8+CD4- lymphocytes were sorted from PBMCs on a BD FACSAria III. The Qiagen DNeasy Kit was used to extract genomic DNA from sorted cells. This receptor chain uses TRBV2 and TRBJ2-1, and 12 junction bases match TRBD1. The specimen was CD8+ T cells from blood, collected before autologous CMV-specific T cell therapy. This receptor was identified in a human patient who had received a solid organ transplant and had CMV disease. The CDR3 reads as follows: CASSEPSGTGGFDEQFF. The DNA is TGTGCCAGCAGTGAACCCAGCGGGACAGGGGGCTTCGATGAGCAGTTCTTC.